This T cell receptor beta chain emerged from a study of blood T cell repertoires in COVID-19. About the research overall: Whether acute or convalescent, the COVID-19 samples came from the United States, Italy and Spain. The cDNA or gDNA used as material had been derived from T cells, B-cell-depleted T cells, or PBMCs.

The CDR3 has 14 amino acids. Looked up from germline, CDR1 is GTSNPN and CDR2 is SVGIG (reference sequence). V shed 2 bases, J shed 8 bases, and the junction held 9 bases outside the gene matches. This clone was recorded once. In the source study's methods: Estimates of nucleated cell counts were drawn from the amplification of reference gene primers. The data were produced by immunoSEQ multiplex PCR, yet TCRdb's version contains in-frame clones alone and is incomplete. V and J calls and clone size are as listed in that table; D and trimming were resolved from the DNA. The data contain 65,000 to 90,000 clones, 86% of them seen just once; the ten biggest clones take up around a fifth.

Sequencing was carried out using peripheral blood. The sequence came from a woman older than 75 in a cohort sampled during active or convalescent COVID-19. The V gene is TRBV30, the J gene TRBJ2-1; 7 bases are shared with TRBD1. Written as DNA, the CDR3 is TGTGCCTGGAGTATAAACAGGGGTGGCCATGAGCAGTTCTTC. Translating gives CAWSINRGGHEQFF.